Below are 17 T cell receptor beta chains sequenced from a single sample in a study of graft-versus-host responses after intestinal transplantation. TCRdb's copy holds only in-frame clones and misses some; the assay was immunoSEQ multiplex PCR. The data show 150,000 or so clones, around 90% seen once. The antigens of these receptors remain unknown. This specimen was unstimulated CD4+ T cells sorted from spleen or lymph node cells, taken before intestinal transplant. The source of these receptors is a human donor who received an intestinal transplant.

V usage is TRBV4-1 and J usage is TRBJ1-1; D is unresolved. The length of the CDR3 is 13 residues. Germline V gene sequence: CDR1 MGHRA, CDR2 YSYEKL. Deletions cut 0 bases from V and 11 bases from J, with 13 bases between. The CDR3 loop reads CASSQDYGSSAFF. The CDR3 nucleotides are TGCGCCAGCAGCCAAGATTACGGCAGTAGCGCTTTCTTT.

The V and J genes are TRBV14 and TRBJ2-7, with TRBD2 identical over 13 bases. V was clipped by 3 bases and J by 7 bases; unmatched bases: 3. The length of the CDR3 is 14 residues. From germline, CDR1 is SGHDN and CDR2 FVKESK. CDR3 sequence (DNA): TGTGCCAGCAGCCAGGGACTAGCGGGACAAGAGCAGTACTTC. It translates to CASSQGLAGQEQYF.

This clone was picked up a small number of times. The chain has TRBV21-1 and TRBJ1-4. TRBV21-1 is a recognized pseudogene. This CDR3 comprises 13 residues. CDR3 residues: CASTGQRDEKLFF. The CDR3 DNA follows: TGTGCCAGCACCGGACAGCGGGATGAAAAACTGTTTTTT.

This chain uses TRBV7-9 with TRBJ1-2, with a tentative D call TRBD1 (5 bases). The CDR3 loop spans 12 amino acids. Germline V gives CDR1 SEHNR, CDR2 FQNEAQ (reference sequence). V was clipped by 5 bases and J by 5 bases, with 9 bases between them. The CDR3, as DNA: TGTGCCAGCAGCCGACAGACTTATGGCTACACCTTC. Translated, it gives CASSRQTYGYTF.

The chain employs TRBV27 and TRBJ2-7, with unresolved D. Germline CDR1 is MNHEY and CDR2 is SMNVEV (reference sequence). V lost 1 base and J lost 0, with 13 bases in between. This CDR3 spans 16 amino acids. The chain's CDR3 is CASSLYLPGTSYEQYF. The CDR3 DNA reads TGTGCCAGCAGTTTATACTTACCAGGCACCTCCTACGAGCAGTACTTC.

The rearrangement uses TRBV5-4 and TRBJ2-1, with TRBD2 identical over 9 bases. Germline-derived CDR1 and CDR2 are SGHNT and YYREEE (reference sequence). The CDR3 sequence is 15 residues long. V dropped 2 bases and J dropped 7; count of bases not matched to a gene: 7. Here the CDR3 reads CASSLDRGRGNEQFF. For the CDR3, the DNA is TGTGCCAGCAGCTTAGATCGCGGGAGGGGGAATGAGCAGTTCTTC. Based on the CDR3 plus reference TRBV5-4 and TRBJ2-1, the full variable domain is ETGVTQSPTHLIKTRGQQVTLRCSSQSGHNTVSWYQQALGQGPQFIFQYYREEENGRGNFPPRFSGLQFPNYSSELNVNALELDDSALYLCASSLDRGRGNEQFFGPGTRLTVL.

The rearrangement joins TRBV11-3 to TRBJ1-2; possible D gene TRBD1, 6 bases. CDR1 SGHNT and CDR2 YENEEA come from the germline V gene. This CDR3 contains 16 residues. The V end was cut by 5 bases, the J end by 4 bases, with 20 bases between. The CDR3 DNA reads TGTGCCAGCAGCCCATCTCGGGGGCTAGCTACCTATGGCTACACCTTC. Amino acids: CASSPSRGLATYGYTF.

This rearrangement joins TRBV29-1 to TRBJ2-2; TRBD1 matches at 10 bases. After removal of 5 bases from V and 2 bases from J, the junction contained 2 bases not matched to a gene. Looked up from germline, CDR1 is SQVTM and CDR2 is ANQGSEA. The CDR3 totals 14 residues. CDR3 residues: CSVPTGGNTGELFF. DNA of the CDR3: TGCAGCGTTCCGACAGGGGGCAACACCGGGGAGCTGTTTTTT.

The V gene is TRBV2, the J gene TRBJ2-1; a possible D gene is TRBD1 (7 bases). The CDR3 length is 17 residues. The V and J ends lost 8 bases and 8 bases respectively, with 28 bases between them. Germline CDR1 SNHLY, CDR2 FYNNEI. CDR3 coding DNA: TGTGCCAGCTATGAGTTCCAAGCGCAGGGGGGAGGTCATGAGCAGTTCTTC. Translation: CASYEFQAQGGGHEQFF.

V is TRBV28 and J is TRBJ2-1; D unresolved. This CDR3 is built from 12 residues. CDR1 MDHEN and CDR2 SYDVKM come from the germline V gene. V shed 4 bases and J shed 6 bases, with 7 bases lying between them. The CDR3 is CASSSLTNEQFF. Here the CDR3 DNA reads TGTGCCAGCAGTTCATTGACCAATGAGCAGTTCTTC.

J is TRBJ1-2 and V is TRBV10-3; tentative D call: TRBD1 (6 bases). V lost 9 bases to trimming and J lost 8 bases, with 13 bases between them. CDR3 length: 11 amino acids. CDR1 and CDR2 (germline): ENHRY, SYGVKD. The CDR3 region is CAIQGQWGYTF. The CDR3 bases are TGTGCCATACAGGGCCAGTGGGGCTACACCTTC.

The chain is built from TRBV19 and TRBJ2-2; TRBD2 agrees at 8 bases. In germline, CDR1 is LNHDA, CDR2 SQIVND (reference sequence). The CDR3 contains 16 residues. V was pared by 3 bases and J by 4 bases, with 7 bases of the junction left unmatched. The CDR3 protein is CASSILAGSRTGELFF. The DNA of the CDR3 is TGTGCCAGTAGTATCTTAGCGGGGTCGCGCACCGGGGAGCTGTTTTTT. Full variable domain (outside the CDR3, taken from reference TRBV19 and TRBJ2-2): DGGITQSPKYLFRKEGQNVTLSCEQNLNHDAMYWYRQDPGQGLRLIYYSQIVNDFQKGDIAEGYSVSREKKESFPLTVTSAQKNPTAFYLCASSILAGSRTGELFFGEGSRLTVL.

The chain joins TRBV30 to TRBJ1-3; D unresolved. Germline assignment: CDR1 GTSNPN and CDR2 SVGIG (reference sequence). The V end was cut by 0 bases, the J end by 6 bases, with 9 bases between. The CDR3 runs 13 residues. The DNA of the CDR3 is TGTGCCTGGAGTGTTACCCGAGTAAACACCATATATTTT. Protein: CAWSVTRVNTIYF.

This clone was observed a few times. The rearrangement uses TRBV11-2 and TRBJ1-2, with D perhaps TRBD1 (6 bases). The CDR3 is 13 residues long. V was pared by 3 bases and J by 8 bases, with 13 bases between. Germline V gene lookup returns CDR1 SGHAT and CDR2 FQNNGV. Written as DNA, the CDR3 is TGTGCCAGCAGCTTGGACCTGAGGGGGGGCTACACCTTC. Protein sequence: CASSLDLRGGYTF.

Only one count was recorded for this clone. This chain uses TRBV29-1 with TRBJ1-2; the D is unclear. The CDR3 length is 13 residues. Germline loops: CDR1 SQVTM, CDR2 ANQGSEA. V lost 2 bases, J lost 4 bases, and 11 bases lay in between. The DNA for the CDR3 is TGCAGCGTTGAAAGTGGAGGCGGCTATGGCTACACCTTC. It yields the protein CSVESGGGYGYTF.

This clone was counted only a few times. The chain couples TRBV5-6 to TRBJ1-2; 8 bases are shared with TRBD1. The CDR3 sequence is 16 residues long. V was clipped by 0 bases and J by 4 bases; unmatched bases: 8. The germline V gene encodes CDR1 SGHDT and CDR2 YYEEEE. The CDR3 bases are TGTGCCAGCAGCTTGGCCTCTGGACAGGGCGGCTATGGCTACACCTTC. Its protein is CASSLASGQGGYGYTF. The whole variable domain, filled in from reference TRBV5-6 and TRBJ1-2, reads DAGVTQSPTHLIKTRGQQVTLRCSPKSGHDTVSWYQQALGQGPQFIFQYYEEEERQRGNFPDRFSGHQFPNYSSELNVNALLLGDSALYLCASSLASGQGGYGYTFGSGTRLTVV.

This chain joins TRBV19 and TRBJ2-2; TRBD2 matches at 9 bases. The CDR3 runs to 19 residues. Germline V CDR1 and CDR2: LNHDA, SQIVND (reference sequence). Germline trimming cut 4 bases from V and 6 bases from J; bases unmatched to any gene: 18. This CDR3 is CASSTRTSAKTFKSGELFF. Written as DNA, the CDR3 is TGTGCCAGTAGTACTCGGACTAGCGCGAAAACCTTTAAATCCGGGGAGCTGTTTTTT.